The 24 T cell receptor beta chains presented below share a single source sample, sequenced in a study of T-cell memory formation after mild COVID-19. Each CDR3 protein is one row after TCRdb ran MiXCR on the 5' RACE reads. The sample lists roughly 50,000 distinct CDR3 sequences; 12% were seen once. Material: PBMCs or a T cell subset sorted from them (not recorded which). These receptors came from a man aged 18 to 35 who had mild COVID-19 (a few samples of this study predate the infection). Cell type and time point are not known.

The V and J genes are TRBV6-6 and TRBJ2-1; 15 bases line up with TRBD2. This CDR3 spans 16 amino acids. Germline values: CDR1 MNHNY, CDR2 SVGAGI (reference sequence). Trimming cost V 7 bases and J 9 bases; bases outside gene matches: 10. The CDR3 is CASTHGGLAGGGEQFF. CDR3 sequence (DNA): TGTGCCAGCACCCACGGCGGACTAGCGGGGGGGGGTGAGCAGTTCTTC.

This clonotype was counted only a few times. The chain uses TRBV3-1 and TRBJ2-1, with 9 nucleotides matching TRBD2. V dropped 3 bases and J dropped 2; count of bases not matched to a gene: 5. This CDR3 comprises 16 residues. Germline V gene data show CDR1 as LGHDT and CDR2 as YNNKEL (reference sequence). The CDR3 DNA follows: TGTGCCAGCAGCCAGCGGGGGGGCCCCACCTACAATGAGCAGTTCTTC. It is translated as CASSQRGGPTYNEQFF.

The DNA of the CDR3 is TGTGCCAGCAGTTTAGAGTACGGCGTCTATGGCTACACCTTC. This gives the protein CASSLEYGVYGYTF. The rearrangement links TRBV12-3 or TRBV12-4 to TRBJ1-2; no clear D. V was shortened by 1 base and J by 4 bases, with 10 bases between the two germline ends. This CDR3 is built from 14 residues.

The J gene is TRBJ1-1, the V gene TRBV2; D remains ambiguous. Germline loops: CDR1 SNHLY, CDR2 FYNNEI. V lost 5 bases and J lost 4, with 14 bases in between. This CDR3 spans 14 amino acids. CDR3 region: CASSLSTEGTEAFF. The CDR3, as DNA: TGTGCCAGCAGTCTATCCACGGAGGGCACTGAAGCTTTCTTT.

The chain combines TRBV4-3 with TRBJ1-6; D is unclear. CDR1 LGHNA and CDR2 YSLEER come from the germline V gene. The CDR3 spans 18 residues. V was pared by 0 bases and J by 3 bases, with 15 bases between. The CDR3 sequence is CASSQDLTGRDYNSPLHF. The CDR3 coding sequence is TGCGCCAGCAGCCAAGATCTAACCGGGAGGGACTATAATTCACCCCTCCACTTT.

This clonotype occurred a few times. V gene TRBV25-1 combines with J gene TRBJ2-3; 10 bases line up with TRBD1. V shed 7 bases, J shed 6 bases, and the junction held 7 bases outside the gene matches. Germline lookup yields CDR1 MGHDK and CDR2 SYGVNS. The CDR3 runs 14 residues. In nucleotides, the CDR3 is TGTGCCAGCACTTCCGGGACAGGGGCTGATACGCAGTATTTT. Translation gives CASTSGTGADTQYF.

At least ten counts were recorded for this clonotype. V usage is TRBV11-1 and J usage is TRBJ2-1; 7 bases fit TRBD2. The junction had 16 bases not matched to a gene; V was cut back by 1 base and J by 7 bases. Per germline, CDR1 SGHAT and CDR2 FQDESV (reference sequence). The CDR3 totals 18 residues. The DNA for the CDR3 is TGTGCCAGCAGCTTAGTGGGGAGGGGCAGGGATTTTTCAAATGAGCAGTTCTTC. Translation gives CASSLVGRGRDFSNEQFF. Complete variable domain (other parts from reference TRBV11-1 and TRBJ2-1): EAEVAQSPRYKITEKSQAVAFWCDPISGHATLYWYRQILGQGPELLVQFQDESVVDDSQLPKDRFSAERLKGVDSTLKIQPAELGDSAMYLCASSLVGRGRDFSNEQFFGPGTRLTVL.

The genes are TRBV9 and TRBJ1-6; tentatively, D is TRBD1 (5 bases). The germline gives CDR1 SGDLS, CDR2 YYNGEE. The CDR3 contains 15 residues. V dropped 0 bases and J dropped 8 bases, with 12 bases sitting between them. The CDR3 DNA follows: TGTGCCAGCAGCGTAGAGGGGAGGAGGGATTCACCCCTCCACTTT. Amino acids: CASSVEGRRDSPLHF.

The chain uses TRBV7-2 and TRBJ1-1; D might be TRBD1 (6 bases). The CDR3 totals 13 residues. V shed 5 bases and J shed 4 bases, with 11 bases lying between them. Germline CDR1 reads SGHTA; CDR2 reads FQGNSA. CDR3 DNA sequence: TGTGCCAGCAGCGTACAGGGAGGCACTGAAGCTTTCTTT. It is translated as CASSVQGGTEAFF.

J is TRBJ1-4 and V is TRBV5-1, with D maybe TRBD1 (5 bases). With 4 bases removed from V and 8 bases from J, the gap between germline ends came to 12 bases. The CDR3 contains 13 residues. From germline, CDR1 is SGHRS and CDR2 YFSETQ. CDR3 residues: CASSPQGREKLFF. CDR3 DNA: TGCGCCAGCAGCCCCCAGGGTAGGGAAAAACTGTTTTTT.

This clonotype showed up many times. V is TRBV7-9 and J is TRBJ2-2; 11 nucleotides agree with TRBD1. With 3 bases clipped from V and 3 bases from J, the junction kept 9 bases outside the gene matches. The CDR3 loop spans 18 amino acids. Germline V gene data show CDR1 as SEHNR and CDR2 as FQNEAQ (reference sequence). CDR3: CASSFWTGGNWDTGELFF. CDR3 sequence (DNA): TGTGCCAGCAGCTTCTGGACAGGGGGCAACTGGGACACCGGGGAGCTGTTTTTT. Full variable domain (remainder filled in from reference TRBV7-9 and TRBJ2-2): DTGVSQNPRHKITKRGQNVTFRCDPISEHNRLYWYRQTLGQGPEFLTYFQNEAQLEKSRLLSDRFSAERPKGSFSTLEIQRTEQGDSAMYLCASSFWTGGNWDTGELFFGEGSRLTVL.

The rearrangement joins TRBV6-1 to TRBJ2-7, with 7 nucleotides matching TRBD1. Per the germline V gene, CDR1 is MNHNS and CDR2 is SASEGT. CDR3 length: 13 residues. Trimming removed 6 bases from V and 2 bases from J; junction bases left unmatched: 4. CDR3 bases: TGTGCCAGCAGGGGACAGACGACCTACGAGCAGTACTTC. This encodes CASRGQTTYEQYF.

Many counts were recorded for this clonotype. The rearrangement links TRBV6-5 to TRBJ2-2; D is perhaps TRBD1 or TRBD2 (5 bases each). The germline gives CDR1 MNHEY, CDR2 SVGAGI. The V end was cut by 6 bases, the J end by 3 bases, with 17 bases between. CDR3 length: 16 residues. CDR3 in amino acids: CASRPVGGRYTGELFF. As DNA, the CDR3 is TGTGCCAGCAGGCCCGTTGGGGGACGGTACACCGGGGAGCTGTTTTTT.

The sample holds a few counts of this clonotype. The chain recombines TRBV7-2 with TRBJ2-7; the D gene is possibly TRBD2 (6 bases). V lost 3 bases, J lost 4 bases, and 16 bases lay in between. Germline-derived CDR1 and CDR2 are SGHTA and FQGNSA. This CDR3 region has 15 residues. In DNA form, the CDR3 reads TGTGCCAGCAGCTTCTTGGGACTCCAGGAGTACGAGCAGTACTTC. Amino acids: CASSFLGLQEYEQYF.

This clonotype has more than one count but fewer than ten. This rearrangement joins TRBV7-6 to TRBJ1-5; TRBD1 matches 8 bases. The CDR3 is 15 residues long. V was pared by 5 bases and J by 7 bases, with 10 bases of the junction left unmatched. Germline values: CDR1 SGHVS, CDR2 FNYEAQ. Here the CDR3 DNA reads TGTGCCAGCAGCCAAATGACAGGGGTAAACCAGCCCCAGCATTTT. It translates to CASSQMTGVNQPQHF.

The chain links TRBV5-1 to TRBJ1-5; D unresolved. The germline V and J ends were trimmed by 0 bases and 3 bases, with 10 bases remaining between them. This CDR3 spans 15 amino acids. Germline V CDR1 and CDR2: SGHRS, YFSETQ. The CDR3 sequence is CASSLGGVHNQPQHF. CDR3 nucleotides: TGCGCCAGCAGCTTGGGGGGAGTTCACAATCAGCCCCAGCATTTT.

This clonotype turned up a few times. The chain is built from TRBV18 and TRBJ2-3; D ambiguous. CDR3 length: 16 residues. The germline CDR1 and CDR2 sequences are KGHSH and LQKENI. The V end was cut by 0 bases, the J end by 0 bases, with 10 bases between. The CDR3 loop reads CASSPPTIVSTDTQYF. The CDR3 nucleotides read TGTGCCAGCTCACCACCTACGATCGTCAGCACAGATACGCAGTATTTT.

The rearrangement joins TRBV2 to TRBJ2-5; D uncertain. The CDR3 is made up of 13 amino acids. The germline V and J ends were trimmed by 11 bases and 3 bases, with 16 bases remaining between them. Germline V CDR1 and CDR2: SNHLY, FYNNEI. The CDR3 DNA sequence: TGTGCCCGCTCGTCGGGCCTAGAAGAGACCCAGTACTTC. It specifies CARSSGLEETQYF.

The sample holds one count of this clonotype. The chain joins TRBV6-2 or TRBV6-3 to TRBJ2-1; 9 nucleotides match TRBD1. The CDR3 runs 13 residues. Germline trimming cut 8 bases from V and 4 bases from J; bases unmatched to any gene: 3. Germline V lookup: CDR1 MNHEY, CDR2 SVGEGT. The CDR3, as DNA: TGTGCCAGCGACAGGGGGTTTTACAATGAGCAGTTCTTC. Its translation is CASDRGFYNEQFF.

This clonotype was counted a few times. The chain's CDR3 is CASSAPDRVGEQYF. The CDR3 nucleotides read TGTGCCAGCAGCGCCCCAGATAGGGTCGGCGAGCAGTACTTC. This rearrangement joins TRBV7-9 to TRBJ2-7; no clear D. Germline V gene sequence: CDR1 SEHNR, CDR2 FQNEAQ (reference sequence). The CDR3 totals 14 residues. Between the trimmed V and J ends, which lost 5 bases and 6 bases, there was a span of 17 bases. Together with reference TRBV7-9 and TRBJ2-7, the CDR3 gives the full variable domain: DTGVSQNPRHKITKRGQNVTFRCDPISEHNRLYWYRQTLGQGPEFLTYFQNEAQLEKSRLLSDRFSAERPKGSFSTLEIQRTEQGDSAMYLCASSAPDRVGEQYFGPGTRLTVT.

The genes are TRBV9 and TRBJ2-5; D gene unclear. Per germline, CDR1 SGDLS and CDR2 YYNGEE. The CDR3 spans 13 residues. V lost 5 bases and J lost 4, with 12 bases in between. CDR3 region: CASSPEAAETQYF. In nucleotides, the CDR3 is TGTGCCAGCAGTCCCGAAGCAGCAGAGACCCAGTACTTC.

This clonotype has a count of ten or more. The CDR3 spells CAWSAGQGGGYTF. The CDR3 region has the DNA TGTGCCTGGAGCGCCGGACAGGGGGGAGGCTACACCTTC. J is TRBJ1-2 and V is TRBV30; TRBD1 agrees at 10 bases. V was pared by 3 bases and J by 8 bases, with 6 bases of the junction left unmatched. The CDR3 sequence is 13 residues long. Germline CDR1 is GTSNPN and CDR2 is SVGIG (reference sequence).

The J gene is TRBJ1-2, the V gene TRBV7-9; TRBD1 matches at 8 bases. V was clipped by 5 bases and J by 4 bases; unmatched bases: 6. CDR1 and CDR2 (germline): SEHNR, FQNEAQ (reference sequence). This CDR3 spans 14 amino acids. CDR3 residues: CASSQTGVSYGYTF. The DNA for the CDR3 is TGTGCCAGCAGCCAGACAGGGGTTAGCTATGGCTACACCTTC.

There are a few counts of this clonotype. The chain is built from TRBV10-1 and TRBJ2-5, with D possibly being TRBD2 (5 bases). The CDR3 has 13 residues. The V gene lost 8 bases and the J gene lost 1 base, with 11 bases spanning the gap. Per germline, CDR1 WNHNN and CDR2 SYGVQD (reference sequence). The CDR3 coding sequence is TGCGCCAGCTCAAGGACTGGCCAAGAGACCCAGTACTTC. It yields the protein CASSRTGQETQYF.